A selection of T cell receptor beta chains follows, all from one sample in a study of shared clonotypes between healthy human individuals. Method: immunoSEQ multiplex PCR; TCRdb's copy keeps in-frame clones and lacks some. Among about 820,000 clones listed, over 90% were seen once. Material for sequencing was naive CD8+ T cells sorted from blood. The receptors were gathered from a man aged 25-45 years in good health. Each CDR3 is given with its conserved first and last residue. Some rows have no size entry. The others give once, few or many, or a class for an expanded clone.

v_gene	j_gene	abundance	len	CDR3aa
TRBV27	TRBJ2-7	-	14	CASREQGVAYEQYF
TRBV5-1	TRBJ2-7	-	15	CASSLTAGGGYEQYF
TRBV7-6	TRBJ2-7	once	14	CASSRWTGEPEQYF
TRBV27	TRBJ1-1	-	14	CASSLSYRGTEAFF
TRBV7-9	TRBJ2-7	-	15	CASRKRQGSSYEQYF
TRBV7-6	TRBJ2-2	-	16	CASSDLGVSGTGELFF
TRBV27	TRBJ1-2	-	13	CASSPQGDYGYTF
TRBV7-8	TRBJ2-2	-	14	CASSPTPYTGELFF
TRBV5-4	TRBJ2-7	-	12	CASSLQSYEQYF
TRBV9	TRBJ2-1	-	15	CASSVWASGYNEQFF
TRBV30	TRBJ1-2	-	14	CAWSEGSGYYGYTF
TRBV9	TRBJ2-7	-	14	CASSAGQGVYEQYF
TRBV2	TRBJ2-3	-	12	CATLSRQGTQYF
TRBV28	TRBJ2-5	once	18	CASNMGLAVKRGGETQYF
TRBV10-1	TRBJ2-2	-	14	CASKETINTGELFF
TRBV15	TRBJ2-7	-	14	CATSRVGEPYEQYF
TRBV9	TRBJ2-1	-	16	CASSALLGLVGDEQFF
TRBV2	TRBJ2-3	once	17	CASSEGGLAGRKNTQYF
TRBV28	TRBJ1-1	-	18	CASSPHYTTGGGNTEAFF
TRBV6-1	TRBJ2-3	-	15	CASRRLAGRTDTQYF
TRBV7-2	TRBJ2-7	-	16	CASSLVSGASSYEQYF
TRBV7-9	TRBJ2-1	-	14	CASSGTRGRYEQFF
TRBV7-9	TRBJ2-3	once	15	CASSFIAGGTDTQYF
TRBV20-1	TRBJ2-7	-	11	CSARLVNEQYF
TRBV15	TRBJ2-7	-	14	CATSAGTGAYEQYF
TRBV13	TRBJ2-7	-	15	CASSLLAGGPHEQYF
TRBV29-1	TRBJ2-7	-	13	CSGRLADSYEQYF
TRBV28	TRBJ2-7	once	15	CASSLLEQASYEQYF
TRBV5-6	TRBJ2-1	-	12	CASSSIGREQFF
TRBV6-1	TRBJ1-2	once	11	CATGQDEGYTF
TRBV21-1	TRBJ2-1	-	13	CASSRDRYNEQFF
TRBV19	TRBJ2-2	-	13	CASSRSMSGELFF
TRBV7-2	TRBJ2-1	-	13	CAIRLADYNEQFF
TRBV11-3	TRBJ2-5	-	13	CASSLTVGQTQYF
TRBV27	TRBJ2-1	-	14	CASRYAGGYNEQFF
TRBV29-1	TRBJ2-7	-	12	CSVEVQAYEQYF
TRBV15	TRBJ1-4	-	14	CATSLGATNEKLFF
TRBV7-9	TRBJ2-7	-	16	CASSPRGGQVSYEQYF
TRBV18	TRBJ1-4	-	15	CASSPSGGLGEKLFF
TRBV19	TRBJ2-1	-	15	CASSINRDEYNEQFF
TRBV9	TRBJ2-1	-	16	CASSVDVGAVYNEQFF
TRBV25-1	TRBJ2-5	-	10	CASEQETQYF
TRBV6-1	TRBJ2-7	once	14	CASSGDLSSYEQYF
TRBV7-9	TRBJ2-7	-	17	CASSSIEGTRVLYEQYF
TRBV4-2	TRBJ2-7	-	16	CASSQEGGDPSYEQYF
TRBV10-1	TRBJ2-2	few	16	CASSETSGSISGELFF
TRBV27	TRBJ1-1	-	15	CASSSAGLTVTEAFF
TRBV23-1	TRBJ2-5	-	16	CASSQLHRAPQETQYF
TRBV4-1	TRBJ1-2	few	13	CASSQGLQYGYTF
TRBV2	TRBJ2-3	-	10	CASSLITQYF
TRBV13	TRBJ2-7	-	15	CASSFGGKGIYEQYF
TRBV11-2	TRBJ2-1	-	14	CASSLVIRGTQQFF
TRBV2	TRBJ2-7	once	13	CASIGTGNYEQYF